Shown below are 31 T cell receptor beta chains from a single sample sequenced in a study of CD8 T cells in ankylosing spondylitis (TCRdb year 2017). The protocol used for the library was 5' RACE. The data were produced on an Illumina HiSeq 2500. In-frame beta chains were kept once TCRdb had trimmed the public reads at Q25 with fastp and called clones with MiXCR. Rows with a matching CDR3 protein are joined into one entry that keeps the most common DNA and genes. The sample profile shows roughly 230,000 distinct CDR3 sequences; 8.2% of them were found once. Around 4.9% of the sample belongs to the ten largest clones. The material sequenced was blood, either unsorted or a sorted T cell fraction (not recorded which). The source of these receptors is a female donor with ankylosing spondylitis or in good health (not recorded which).

The V call is TRBV5-1, the J call TRBJ1-1; no definite D call. The germline CDR1 and CDR2 sequences are SGHRS and YFSETQ. Trimming took off 3 bases at V and 8 bases at J, with 20 bases between the two ends. The CDR3 is made up of 15 amino acids. DNA for the CDR3: TGCGCCAGCAGCTCCGGAGTTTCGTTGGGTTGGGAAGCTTTCTTT. It codes for CASSSGVSLGWEAFF.

At least ten counts were recorded for this clonotype. The rearrangement joins TRBV5-1 to TRBJ2-7, with 8 nucleotides matching TRBD1. The trim removed 4 bases at V and 3 bases at J, leaving 9 bases unmatched. The length of the CDR3 is 15 residues. Germline V CDR1 and CDR2: SGHRS, YFSETQ. Written as DNA, the CDR3 is TGCGCCAGCAGCCCAGGACAGGGAAGATACTACGAGCAGTACTTC. Translated, it gives CASSPGQGRYYEQYF.

This chain joins TRBV20-1 and TRBJ2-2, with a tentative D call TRBD2 (6 bases). This CDR3 region has 15 residues. Germline CDR1 reads DFQATT; CDR2 reads SNEGSKA (reference sequence). V lost 3 bases to trimming and J lost 1 base, with 12 bases between them. The CDR3 region has the DNA TGCAGTGCTAGGGTAGGGACTCTGAACACCGGGGAGCTGTTTTTT. It translates to CSARVGTLNTGELFF.

This clonotype showed up just a few times. V is TRBV27 and J is TRBJ2-1, with 7 bases lining up with TRBD2. With V trimmed by 5 bases and J by 11 bases, 15 bases remained unmatched. The CDR3 sequence is 15 residues long. The germline gives CDR1 MNHEY, CDR2 SMNVEV (reference sequence). The CDR3 reads CASSPPPFGRAKQFF. CDR3 in DNA: TGTGCCAGCAGTCCCCCCCCCTTTGGGAGGGCCAAGCAGTTCTTC.

This clonotype was seen ten or more times. V and J are TRBV5-1 and TRBJ2-2, with 13 bases aligning to TRBD2. J lost 4 bases, V lost 5 bases, and 5 bases had no gene match. The CDR3 length is 16 residues. The germline gives CDR1 SGHRS, CDR2 YFSETQ. CDR3 amino acids: CASRPGLAGATGELFF. DNA for the CDR3: TGCGCCAGCAGGCCCGGACTAGCGGGAGCCACCGGGGAGCTGTTTTTT.

This clonotype showed up many times. The rearrangement links TRBV30 to TRBJ2-2; D is ambiguous. The CDR3 loop spans 12 amino acids. Trimming left V 1 base short and J 4 bases short, with 4 bases between. Germline lookup yields CDR1 GTSNPN and CDR2 SVGIG (reference sequence). The DNA for the CDR3 is TGTGCCTGGAGTGATGGCACCGGGGAGCTGTTTTTT. Residues: CAWSDGTGELFF.

This clonotype was detected ten times or more. The genes are TRBV28 and TRBJ2-7, with a possible D match to TRBD1 (5 bases). From germline, CDR1 is MDHEN and CDR2 SYDVKM. This CDR3 is 12 amino acids long. V lost 9 bases, J lost 5 bases, and 14 bases lay in between. The CDR3 nucleotides read TGTGCCAGTGCCCAGGGAAACAACGAGCAGTACTTC. This encodes CASAQGNNEQYF.

This clonotype was observed a handful of times. The chain has TRBV7-2 and TRBJ2-5; TRBD1 might be the D (5 bases). The CDR3 extends over 15 amino acids. Germline V gene data show CDR1 as SGHTA and CDR2 as FQGNSA. The ends were cut back, 5 bases at V and 2 bases at J, with 15 bases in the middle. This chain's CDR3 is CASSLGVAGQETQYF. DNA of the CDR3: TGTGCCAGCAGCCTAGGGGTGGCAGGTCAAGAGACCCAGTACTTC.

This clonotype was counted at least ten times. The chain has TRBV12-3 or TRBV12-4 and TRBJ2-7; D is perhaps TRBD1 or TRBD2 (5 bases each). The CDR3 loop spans 15 amino acids. V lost 1 base to trimming and J lost 4 bases, with 14 bases between them. CDR3 DNA sequence: TGTGCCAGCAGTTTAGATCCAGGGAGAACATACGAGCAGTACTTC. This codes for CASSLDPGRTYEQYF.

This clonotype has ten or more counts. The gene calls are TRBV6-1 and TRBJ1-6; 8 bases align to TRBD1. The CDR3 contains 15 residues. Per germline, CDR1 MNHNS and CDR2 SASEGT. J was trimmed by 9 bases and V by 4 bases; bases with no gene match: 8. As DNA, the CDR3 is TGTGCCAGCAGTGGCCTGACAGGGGAAGTTTCACCCCTCCACTTT. This encodes CASSGLTGEVSPLHF.

This clonotype was detected a few times. A much larger clone is a single base away; this may be a read error. The chain employs TRBV19 and TRBJ2-5; no reliable D call. V lost 4 bases and J 0 bases, leaving 12 bases between the germline ends. Germline V gene sequence: CDR1 LNHDA, CDR2 SQIVND (reference sequence). This CDR3 has 15 residues. The CDR3 bases are TGTGCCAGTAGTACCGCCCGGATCTACCAAGAGACCCAGTACTTC. It codes for CASSTARIYQETQYF. The full variable domain, completed using reference TRBV19 and TRBJ2-5, is DGGITQSPKYLFRKEGQNVTLSCEQNLNHDAMYWYRQDPGQGLRLIYYSQIVNDFQKGDIAEGYSVSREKKESFPLTVTSAQKNPTAFYLCASSTARIYQETQYFGPGTRLLVL.

This clonotype has a count of ten or more. The chain is built from TRBV20-1 and TRBJ1-2, with D possibly matching TRBD1 (5 bases). The germline V gene encodes CDR1 DFQATT and CDR2 SNEGSKA (reference sequence). V was trimmed by 5 bases and J by 4 bases, leaving 14 bases between them. This CDR3 spans 13 amino acids. CDR3 sequence reads: CSAPSGGVYGYTF. In DNA form, the CDR3 reads TGCAGTGCTCCCTCGGGGGGGGTCTATGGCTACACCTTC.

At least ten counts were recorded for this clonotype. V gene TRBV12-3 or TRBV12-4 combines with J gene TRBJ2-2; no clear D gene. Trimming stripped 3 bases from V and 8 bases from J, with 10 bases between. The CDR3 contains 13 residues. The CDR3 here is CASSFDTPGELFF. The CDR3 DNA reads as TGTGCCAGCAGTTTTGACACCCCAGGGGAGCTGTTTTTT.

This clonotype was seen ten or more times. The chain uses TRBV18 and TRBJ2-1; D is perhaps TRBD2 (6 bases). This CDR3 region has 14 residues. Trimming shortened V by 6 bases and J by 6 bases, and 15 bases separated the two germline ends. CDR1 and CDR2 (germline): KGHSH, LQKENI. This CDR3 is CASSQRETSNEQFF. CDR3 DNA sequence: TGTGCCAGCTCCCAGAGGGAGACTAGCAATGAGCAGTTCTTC.

This clonotype has ten or more counts. J is TRBJ1-5 and V is TRBV20-1; D is ambiguous. CDR1 is DFQATT and CDR2 is SNEGSKA in the germline V gene (reference sequence). This CDR3 comprises 14 residues. The ends were cut back, 2 bases at V and 6 bases at J, with 14 bases in the middle. The CDR3 is CSARSRAAGQPQHF. The CDR3 bases are TGCAGTGCTAGATCCCGGGCGGCGGGTCAGCCCCAGCATTTT.

The chain combines TRBV12-3 or TRBV12-4 with TRBJ2-7; D unresolved. Trimming stripped 6 bases from V and 3 bases from J, with 6 bases between. CDR3 length equals 11 residues. The CDR3 region is CASSKGYEQYF. The CDR3 nucleotides are TGTGCCAGCAGCAAAGGCTACGAGCAGTACTTC.

The sample holds many counts of this clonotype. The chain is built from TRBV12-3 or TRBV12-4 and TRBJ2-5; D remains ambiguous. The CDR3 has 13 amino acids. Between the trimmed V and J ends, which lost 7 bases and 1 base, there was a span of 10 bases. CDR3 in DNA: TGTGCCAGCATCCAACTGATCCAAGAGACCCAGTACTTC. Protein sequence: CASIQLIQETQYF.

This clonotype has at least ten counts. This chain connects TRBV5-1 to TRBJ2-2, with D uncertain. Trimming stripped 2 bases from V and 0 bases from J, with 5 bases between. Germline-derived CDR1 and CDR2 are SGHRS and YFSETQ. The CDR3 is made up of 14 amino acids. The CDR3 DNA reads TGCGCCAGCAGCTTTAACGCGAACACCGGGGAGCTGTTTTTT. Its translation is CASSFNANTGELFF.

This clonotype was counted many times. The chain links TRBV4-3 to TRBJ1-5, with TRBD1 as a possible D gene (5 bases). V lost 2 bases and J 2 bases, leaving 10 bases between the germline ends. The CDR3 runs to 15 residues. Per the germline V gene, CDR1 is LGHNA and CDR2 is YSLEER. Here the CDR3 DNA reads TGCGCCAGCAGCCAAAGCCAGGGTGGCAATCAGCCCCAGCATTTT. Translating gives CASSQSQGGNQPQHF.

The chain couples TRBV9 to TRBJ2-1; 7 bases agree with TRBD2. CDR1 and CDR2 (germline): SGDLS, YYNGEE. CDR3 length: 17 amino acids. The V segment lost 4 bases and the J segment 0 bases; nucleotides outside the gene matches: 10. CDR3 in DNA: TGTGCCAGCAGCCTCCGGAGGGAGGGCCGCTCCTACAATGAGCAGTTCTTC. Its translation is CASSLRREGRSYNEQFF.

For this clonotype: This may be a read error, as it is one base from a much larger clone. The CDR3 DNA reads TGTGCCAGCAGCGCCTCGTCATGGAAGACCTACGAGCAGTACTTC. Its protein is CASSASSWKTYEQYF. The chain links TRBV9 to TRBJ2-7; D call uncertain. The CDR3 contains 15 residues. Trimming pared 3 bases from V and 2 bases from J, leaving 15 bases between. Germline V gene sequence: CDR1 SGDLS, CDR2 YYNGEE.

On this clonotype itself: A single base separates this from a much larger clone, so it may be a read error. The rearrangement links TRBV12-3 or TRBV12-4 to TRBJ2-5, with TRBD1 matching 9 bases. The CDR3 spans 14 residues. The DNA of the CDR3 is TGTGTCAGCAGTTTCAGGACAGGGGCAGAGACCCAGTACTTC. Protein product: CVSSFRTGAETQYF.

This clonotype was seen ten or more times. J is TRBJ1-5 and V is TRBV15, with a tentative D call TRBD1 (5 bases). The CDR3 has 13 amino acids. Germline CDR1 is LNHNV and CDR2 is YYDKDF (reference sequence). Trimming took 5 bases from V and 9 from J, leaving 14 bases between them. The CDR3 loop reads CATSQGRVSPQHF. CDR3 in DNA: TGTGCCACCAGCCAGGGTAGGGTCTCGCCCCAGCATTTT.

The sample holds many counts of this clonotype. This rearrangement joins TRBV11-2 to TRBJ1-6; perhaps TRBD1 as D (5 bases). The CDR3 has 18 amino acids. Germline V gives CDR1 SGHAT, CDR2 FQNNGV. Trimming removed 5 bases from V and 1 base from J, with 18 bases in between. CDR3 nucleotide sequence: TGTGCCAGCAGCCAAACCCAGGGTCTCAAGTCCTATAATTCACCCCTCCACTTT. Residues: CASSQTQGLKSYNSPLHF.

This clonotype came up many times. The V and J genes are TRBV20-1 and TRBJ2-7; 9 positions match TRBD2. This CDR3 is built from 14 residues. Germline loops: CDR1 DFQATT, CDR2 SNEGSKA (reference sequence). J was trimmed by 4 bases and V by 6 bases; bases with no gene match: 10. The CDR3 DNA reads TGCAGTGCCAACTCTGGCGGGAGGGAGTACGAGCAGTACTTC. It encodes CSANSGGREYEQYF.

This clonotype was counted many times. This sequence joins TRBV5-6 and TRBJ2-1, with D possibly matching TRBD2 (5 bases). This CDR3 contains 13 residues. Germline V gives CDR1 SGHDT, CDR2 YYEEEE. V lost 3 bases and J 8 bases, leaving 12 bases between the germline ends. CDR3 amino acids: CASSWVGMDEQFF. CDR3 coding DNA: TGTGCCAGCAGCTGGGTCGGGATGGATGAGCAGTTCTTC. Based on the CDR3 plus reference TRBV5-6 and TRBJ2-1, the full variable domain is DAGVTQSPTHLIKTRGQQVTLRCSPKSGHDTVSWYQQALGQGPQFIFQYYEEEERQRGNFPDRFSGHQFPNYSSELNVNALLLGDSALYLCASSWVGMDEQFFGPGTRLTVL.

This clonotype has at least ten counts. The chain combines TRBV5-1 with TRBJ2-3, with 7 nucleotides matching TRBD1. This CDR3 spans 16 amino acids. The ends lost 4 bases at V and 2 bases at J; junction bases unmatched: 10. Germline V gene sequence: CDR1 SGHRS, CDR2 YFSETQ. The CDR3 is CASSHLGQHLTDTQYF. In DNA, the CDR3 is TGCGCCAGCAGCCACCTGGGACAGCACCTCACAGATACGCAGTATTTT.

This clonotype occurred many times. The chain employs TRBV20-1 and TRBJ2-1; D not certain. This CDR3 comprises 11 residues. Germline V gene lookup returns CDR1 DFQATT and CDR2 SNEGSKA (reference sequence). CDR3 DNA: TGCACCTCTCCCTCTAACGATGAGCAGTTCTTC. Translating it yields CTSPSNDEQFF.

This clonotype was detected ten times or more. The chain recombines TRBV5-1 with TRBJ1-3, with D tentatively TRBD1 (6 bases). The CDR3 runs to 17 residues. Per germline, CDR1 SGHRS and CDR2 YFSETQ. The V and J ends lost 0 bases and 5 bases respectively, with 18 bases between them. The CDR3 sequence: CASSLGAGDTKRNTIYF. CDR3 nucleotide sequence: TGCGCCAGCAGCTTGGGGGCAGGGGACACCAAAAGAAACACCATATATTTT. Full variable domain (remainder filled in from reference TRBV5-1 and TRBJ1-3): KAGVTQTPRYLIKTRGQQVTLSCSPISGHRSVSWYQQTPGQGLQFLFEYFSETQRNKGNFPGRFSGRQFSNSRSEMNVSTLELGDSALYLCASSLGAGDTKRNTIYFGEGSWLTVV.

In regard to this clonotype: A much larger clone lies a single base off, so this may be a read error. The chain links TRBV19 to TRBJ2-1; 11 nucleotides align to TRBD2. Germline V gene lookup returns CDR1 LNHDA and CDR2 SQIVND (reference sequence). This CDR3 region has 16 residues. This chain's CDR3 is CASSIRTSGLYNEQLF. CDR3 nucleotide sequence: TGTGCCAGTAGTATAAGGACTAGCGGGCTTTACAATGAGCAGCTCTTC. The variable domain in full, with the rest retrieved from reference TRBV19 and TRBJ2-1, is DGGITQSPKYLFRKEGQNVTLSCEQNLNHDAMYWYRQDPGQGLRLIYYSQIVNDFQKGDIAEGYSVSREKKESFPLTVTSAQKNPTAFYLCASSIRTSGLYNEQLFGPGTRLTVL.

In its sample, this clonotype was seen many times. The chain uses TRBV30 and TRBJ1-5, with 7 nucleotides matching TRBD1. Germline-derived CDR1 and CDR2 are GTSNPN and SVGIG (reference sequence). V was pared by 4 bases and J by 5 bases, with 8 bases of the junction left unmatched. This CDR3 is 14 amino acids long. CDR3 region: CAWNGGQRDQPQHF. As DNA, the CDR3 is TGTGCCTGGAATGGGGGACAGCGAGATCAGCCCCAGCATTTT.